This T cell receptor (beta chain) was recorded in a study of blood T cells in healthy people across ages. A sample-barcoded 5' primer and a J-beta primer mix were used in a second PCR of about 6 to 12 cycles. Every cDNA was tagged by a template-switch adaptor with 12 random nucleotides. TCRdb re-derived calls from the 5' RACE reads in MiXCR, one entry per CDR3 protein. The data show over 600,000 distinct CDR3 sequences, about 42% seen once. Overall study results and limits: Total diversity from one million sequenced T cells was likely underestimated.

This CDR3 spans 13 amino acids. After removal of 6 bases from V and 10 bases from J, the junction contained 7 bases not matched to a gene. CDR1 and CDR2 (germline): SGHTA, FQGNSA. About this clonotype itself: Antigen unknown.

Each sample used at least 6.5 million PBMCs. This TCR derives from a man aged 80 or over in good health. The material sequenced was blood. The chain has TRBV7-2 and TRBJ2-1, with 9 bases matching TRBD1. The CDR3 sequence: CASRSQGAREQFF. As DNA, the CDR3 is TGTGCCAGCAGGTCACAGGGGGCAAGAGAGCAGTTCTTC.